This TCR beta chain was sequenced in a study of cytotoxic CD8 clonotypes in ibrutinib-treated CLL. Study background: The patients comprised approximately ten relapsed/refractory and about 15 treatment-naive cases, about 18 IGHV unmutated. Mean yields were approximately 270,000 productive templates and 90,000 or so productive rearrangements per sample. Responses: approximately 24 partial, 2 complete; after median roughly 63 months, around 14 stayed remitted, around twelve progressed.

Points on this clone: Antigen: not known.

Germline values: CDR1 SGDLS, CDR2 YYNGEE. Trimming at V came to 4 bases and at J to 4 bases, leaving 8 bases not matched to a gene. CDR3 length: 16 amino acids. Generated by immunoSEQ multiplex PCR, the TCRdb table keeps only in-frame clones and is missing some. The repertoire consists of around 60,000 clones, with about 72% occurring once and the leading ten covering around 42%. Whole-study findings and limits: Elevated clonality accompanied ibrutinib response, with a return toward baseline values at progression.

V gene TRBV9 combines with J gene TRBJ2-1; TRBD2 aligns across 10 bases. The sample consisted of PBMCs, taken after 12 months of ibrutinib treatment. This clonotype was sampled from a human donor with chronic lymphocytic leukemia. Here the CDR3 reads CASSIRAGGSYNEQFF. For the CDR3, the DNA is TGTGCCAGCAGCATCCGAGCGGGAGGGTCGTACAATGAGCAGTTCTTC.